The rows below give T cell receptor beta chains drawn from one sample of a study of blood T cells in healthy people across ages. In TCRdb, the 5' RACE reads were re-called with MiXCR into one record per CDR3 protein. The sample gives approximately 1.5 million distinct CDR3 sequences, about 35% of which show up once; around 11% is in the top ten. Specimen: blood. The source is a woman in her twenties or thirties in good health. Both conserved end residues are part of each CDR3. The D gene is left open where the match is weak. Clone size is given for some rows only: seen once, a few or many times, or a class if the clone is expanded.

clone_size	v_call	d_call	j_call	cdr3_nt	cdr3_aa
-	TRBV19	TRBD1	TRBJ1-1	TGTGCCAGCCTCGAAGCCAGGGGGCCTCGAACTGAAGCTTTCTTT	CASLEARGPRTEAFF
-	TRBV3-1	TRBD2	TRBJ2-7	TGTGCCAGCAGCGACCTGGGACTAGCCTACGAGCAGTACTTC	CASSDLGLAYEQYF
-	TRBV20-1	TRBD1	TRBJ2-3	TGCAGTGCCCTTAAAAACAGGGGGAAGACAGATACGCAGTATTTT	CSALKNRGKTDTQYF
-	TRBV13	-	TRBJ1-2	TGTGCCAGCAGCTCCTGGGAAGGCTACACCTTC	CASSSWEGYTF
-	TRBV5-1	-	TRBJ2-1	TGCGCCAGCAGCCTCGAAGGTGGAGGGAGAAATGAGCAGTTCTTC	CASSLEGGGRNEQFF
once	TRBV5-1	TRBD2	TRBJ2-6	TGCGCCAGCAGCAAAACTAGCGGGGAGGCCGTTGGGGCCAACGTCCCGACTTTC	CASSKTSGEAVGANVPTF
few	TRBV7-9	TRBD2	TRBJ2-1	TGTGCCAGCAGCTTAAATAGCGGGAGAAGTTCCCTCTACGAGCAGTTCTTC	CASSLNSGRSSLYEQFF
-	TRBV28	-	TRBJ1-6	TGTGCCAGCAGTCCCCCCAGCGGGTCACCCCTCCACTTT	CASSPPSGSPLHF
-	TRBV20-1	-	TRBJ1-5	TGCAGTGCGGCACGGGACACCTCTAATCAGCCCCAGCATTTT	CSAARDTSNQPQHF
-	TRBV28	-	TRBJ2-3	TGTGCCAGCAGTTCGGGGGGCACCACGAATACGCAGTATTTT	CASSSGGTTNTQYF
many	TRBV20-1	-	TRBJ2-7	TGCAGTGCTAGTTGGGGAGGGGGCTACGAGCAGTACTTC	CSASWGGGYEQYF
few	TRBV20-1	-	TRBJ2-1	TGCAGTGCTAGTAAGACCTACAATGAGCAGTTCTTC	CSASKTYNEQFF
few	TRBV20-1	TRBD1	TRBJ1-2	TGCAGTGCTCCCGGGACAGGGGTCAACTATGGCTACACCTTC	CSAPGTGVNYGYTF
-	TRBV14	-	TRBJ1-2	TGTGCCAGCAGCCAAGATCTTACAGTAATTGGCTACACCTTC	CASSQDLTVIGYTF
-	TRBV12-3/TRBV12-4	-	TRBJ1-6	TGTGCCAGCAGTTTGAACGGAATTAATTCACCCCTCCACTTT	CASSLNGINSPLHF
-	TRBV6-5	-	TRBJ1-5	TGTGCCAGCAGTTCAGGGGCGACTAGCAATCAGCCCCAGCATTTT	CASSSGATSNQPQHF
-	TRBV28	-	TRBJ2-5	TGTGCCAGCAGTTTTAATTGGCAAGAGACCCAGTACTTC	CASSFNWQETQYF
-	TRBV4-1	-	TRBJ2-7	TGCGCCAGCAGCCCCGTCGCAGCGAGTGAACTACGCGAGCAGTACTTC	CASSPVAASELREQYF
-	TRBV19	TRBD2	TRBJ2-1	TGTGCCAGTAGTATAGGGGGACTAGCGGGTCAGCAGTTCTTC	CASSIGGLAGQQFF
-	TRBV13	-	TRBJ2-7	TGTGCCAGCAGCCCCCCAGGCGGGAAGTACGAGCAGTACTTC	CASSPPGGKYEQYF
-	TRBV6-2/TRBV6-3	-	TRBJ2-7	TGTGCCAGCACCCCCGAGAGGGGCAGTTACTCCTACGAGCAGTACTTC	CASTPERGSYSYEQYF
few	TRBV5-1	-	TRBJ2-7	TGCGCCAGCAGCTACGGGACTTTCAACGAGCAGTACTTC	CASSYGTFNEQYF
-	TRBV5-1	-	TRBJ2-7	TGCGCCAGCAGACGAGACATCTCCTACGAGCAGTACTTC	CASRRDISYEQYF
-	TRBV28	-	TRBJ2-5	TGTGCCAGCAGTCCTCAAGCTGGGCAAGAGACCCAGTACTTC	CASSPQAGQETQYF
few	TRBV27	TRBD2	TRBJ2-7	TGTGCCAGCAGCCGCGGGAGGCCCTACGAGCAGTACTTC	CASSRGRPYEQYF
once	TRBV7-9	TRBD2	TRBJ2-1	TGTGTCAGCAGCTTTCAGCGGGGGGGCCGCAATGAGCAGTTCTTC	CVSSFQRGGRNEQFF
-	TRBV20-1	TRBD2	TRBJ2-7	TGCAGTGCCACCGGGGGGGCCAGCAGAACACTGTACGAGCAGTACTTC	CSATGGASRTLYEQYF
-	TRBV5-1	-	TRBJ1-2	TGCGCCAGCAGCTTGGAGGCAGACCCCGCCACTTATGGCTACACCTTC	CASSLEADPATYGYTF
-	TRBV20-1	TRBD1	TRBJ2-1	TGCAGTGCTGACTCGGTTAGTGGGACAGGGATCAACAATGAGCAGTTCTTC	CSADSVSGTGINNEQFF
few	TRBV5-1	TRBD2	TRBJ2-7	TGCGCCAGCAGGGACCCAGGGACTAGCGACGAGCAGTACTTC	CASRDPGTSDEQYF
-	TRBV4-1	-	TRBJ2-6	TGCGCCAGCAGCCAAGTAGGTTTCCGGGACCCGTCTGGGGCCAACGTCCTGACTTTC	CASSQVGFRDPSGANVLTF